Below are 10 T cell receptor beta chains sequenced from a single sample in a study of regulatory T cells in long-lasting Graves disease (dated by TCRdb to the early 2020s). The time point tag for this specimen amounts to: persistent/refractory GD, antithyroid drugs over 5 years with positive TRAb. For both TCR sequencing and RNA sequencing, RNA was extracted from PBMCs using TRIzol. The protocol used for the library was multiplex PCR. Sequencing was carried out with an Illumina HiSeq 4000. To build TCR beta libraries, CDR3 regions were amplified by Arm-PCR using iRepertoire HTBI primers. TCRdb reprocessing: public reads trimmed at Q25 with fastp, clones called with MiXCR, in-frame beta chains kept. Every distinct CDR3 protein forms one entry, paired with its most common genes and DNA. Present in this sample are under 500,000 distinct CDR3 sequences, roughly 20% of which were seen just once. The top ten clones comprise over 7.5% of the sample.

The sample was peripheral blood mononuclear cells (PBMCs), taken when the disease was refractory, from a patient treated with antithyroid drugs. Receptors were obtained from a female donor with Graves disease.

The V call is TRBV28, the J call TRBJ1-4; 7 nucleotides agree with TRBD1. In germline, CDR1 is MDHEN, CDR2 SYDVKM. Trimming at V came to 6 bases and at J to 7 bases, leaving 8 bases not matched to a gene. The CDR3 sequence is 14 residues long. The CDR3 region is CASRWTGVSEKLFF. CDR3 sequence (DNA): TGTGCCAGCAGATGGACAGGCGTCAGTGAAAAACTGTTTTTT.

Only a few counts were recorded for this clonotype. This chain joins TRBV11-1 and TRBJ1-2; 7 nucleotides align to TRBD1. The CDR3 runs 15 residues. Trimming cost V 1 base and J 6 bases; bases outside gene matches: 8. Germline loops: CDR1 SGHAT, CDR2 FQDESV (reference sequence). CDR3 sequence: CASSLEGQPSDGYTF. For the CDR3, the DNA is TGTGCCAGCAGCTTAGAGGGACAGCCCTCTGATGGCTACACCTTC.

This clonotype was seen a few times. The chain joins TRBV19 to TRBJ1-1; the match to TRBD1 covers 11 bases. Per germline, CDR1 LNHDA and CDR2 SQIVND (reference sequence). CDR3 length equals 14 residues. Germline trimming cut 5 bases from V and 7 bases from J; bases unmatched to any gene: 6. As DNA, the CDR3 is TGTGCCAGTAGTCCTTGGACAGGGGGCGGTGAAGCTTTCTTT. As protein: CASSPWTGGGEAFF.

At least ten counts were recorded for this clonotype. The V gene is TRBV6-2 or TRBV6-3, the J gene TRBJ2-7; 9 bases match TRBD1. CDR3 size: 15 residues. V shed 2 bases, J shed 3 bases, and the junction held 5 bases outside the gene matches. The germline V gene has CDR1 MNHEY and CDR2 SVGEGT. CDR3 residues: CASSYLRDRVYEQYF. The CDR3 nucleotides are TGTGCCAGCAGTTACCTTCGGGACAGGGTCTACGAGCAGTACTTC.

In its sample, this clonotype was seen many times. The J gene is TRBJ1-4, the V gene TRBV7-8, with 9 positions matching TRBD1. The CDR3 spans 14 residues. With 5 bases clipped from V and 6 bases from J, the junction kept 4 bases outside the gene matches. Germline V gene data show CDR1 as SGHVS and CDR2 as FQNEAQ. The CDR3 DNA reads TGTGCCAGCAGCAAGGGACAGGGACATGAAAAACTGTTTTTT. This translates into CASSKGQGHEKLFF.

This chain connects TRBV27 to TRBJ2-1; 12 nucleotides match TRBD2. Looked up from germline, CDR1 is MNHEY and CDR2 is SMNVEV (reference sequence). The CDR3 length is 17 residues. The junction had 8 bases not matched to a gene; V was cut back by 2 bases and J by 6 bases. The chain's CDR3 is CASSLTSSGRALNEQFF. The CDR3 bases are TGTGCCAGCAGTTTAACCTCTAGCGGGAGGGCCCTCAATGAGCAGTTCTTC.

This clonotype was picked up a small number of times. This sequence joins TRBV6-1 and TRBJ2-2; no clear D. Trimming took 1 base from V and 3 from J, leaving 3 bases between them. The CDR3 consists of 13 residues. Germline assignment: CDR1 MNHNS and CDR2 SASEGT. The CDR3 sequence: CASSEVHTGELFF. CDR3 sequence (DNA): TGTGCCAGCAGTGAAGTCCACACCGGGGAGCTGTTTTTT.

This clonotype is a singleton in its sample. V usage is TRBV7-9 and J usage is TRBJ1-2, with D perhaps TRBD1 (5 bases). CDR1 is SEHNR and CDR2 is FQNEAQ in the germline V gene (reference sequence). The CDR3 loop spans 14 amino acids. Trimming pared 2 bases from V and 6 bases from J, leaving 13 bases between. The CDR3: CASSLPLPGNGYTF. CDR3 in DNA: TGTGCCAGCAGCTTACCCCTCCCAGGGAATGGCTACACCTTC.

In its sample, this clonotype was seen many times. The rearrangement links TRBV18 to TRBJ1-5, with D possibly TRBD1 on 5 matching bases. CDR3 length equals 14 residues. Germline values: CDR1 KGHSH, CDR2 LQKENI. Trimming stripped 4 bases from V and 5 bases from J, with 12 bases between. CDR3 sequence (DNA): TGTGCCAGCTCACGGGGCGGGGCCGATCAGCCCCAGCATTTT. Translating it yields CASSRGGADQPQHF.

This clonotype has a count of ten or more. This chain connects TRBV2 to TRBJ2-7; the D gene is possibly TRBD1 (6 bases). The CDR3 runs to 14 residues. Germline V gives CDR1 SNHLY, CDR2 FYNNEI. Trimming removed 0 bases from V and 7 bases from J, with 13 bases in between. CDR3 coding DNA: TGTGCCAGCAGTGAAGCACAGGGATCCGCGGAGCAGTACTTC. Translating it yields CASSEAQGSAEQYF.